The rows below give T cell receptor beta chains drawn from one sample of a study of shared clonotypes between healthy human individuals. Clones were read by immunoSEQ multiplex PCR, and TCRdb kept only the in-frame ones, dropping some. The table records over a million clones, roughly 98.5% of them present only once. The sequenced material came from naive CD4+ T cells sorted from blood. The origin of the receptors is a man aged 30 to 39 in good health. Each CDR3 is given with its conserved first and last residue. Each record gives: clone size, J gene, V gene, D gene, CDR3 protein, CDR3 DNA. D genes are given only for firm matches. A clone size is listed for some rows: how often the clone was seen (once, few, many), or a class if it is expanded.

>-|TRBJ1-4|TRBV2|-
CASSEQGFTTEKLFF
TGTGCCAGCAGTGAACAGGGGTTTACGACTGAAAAACTGTTTTTT
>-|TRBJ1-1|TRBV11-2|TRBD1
CASSLGTGWREAFF
TGTGCCAGCAGCCTTGGGACAGGATGGCGTGAAGCTTTCTTT
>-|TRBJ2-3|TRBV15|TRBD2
CATSRPAGAADTQYF
TGTGCCACCAGCAGGCCTGCGGGAGCTGCAGATACGCAGTATTTT
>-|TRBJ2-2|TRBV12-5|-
CASASRLGPNTGELFF
TGTGCTAGTGCCTCTCGGCTGGGTCCGAACACCGGGGAGCTGTTTTTT
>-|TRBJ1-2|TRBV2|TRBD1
CASSDRRTGYGYTF
TGTGCCAGCAGTGACCGTCGGACAGGGTATGGCTACACCTTC
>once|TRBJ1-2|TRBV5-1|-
CASSLVGDYGYTF
TGCGCCAGCAGCTTGGTGGGGGACTATGGCTACACCTTC
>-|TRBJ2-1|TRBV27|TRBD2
CASSSTRLAGLLRNNEQFF
TGTGCCAGCAGTTCCACCCGACTAGCGGGACTCTTAAGGAACAATGAGCAGTTCTTC
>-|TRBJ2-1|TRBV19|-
CASSISRGGSYNEQFF
TGTGCCAGTAGTATATCGAGGGGGGGCTCCTACAATGAGCAGTTCTTC
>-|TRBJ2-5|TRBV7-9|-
CASSLVGGKETQYF
TGTGCCAGCAGCTTAGTTGGGGGAAAAGAGACCCAGTACTTC
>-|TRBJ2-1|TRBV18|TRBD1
CASSPAGTEDSYEQFF
TGTGCCAGCTCACCGGCCGGGACAGAAGACTCGTATGAGCAGTTCTTC
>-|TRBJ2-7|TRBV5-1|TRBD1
CASSFGGQGPYEQYF
TGCGCCAGCAGCTTTGGGGGACAGGGACCCTACGAGCAGTACTTC
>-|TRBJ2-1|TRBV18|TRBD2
CASSPVTSGYNEQFF
TGTGCCAGCTCACCCGTAACTAGCGGTTACAATGAGCAGTTCTTC
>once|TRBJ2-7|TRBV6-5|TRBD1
CASSYSWTGFSEQYF
TGTGCCAGCAGTTACTCGTGGACAGGGTTCTCCGAGCAGTACTTC
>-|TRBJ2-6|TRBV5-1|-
CASSPYRGSRGVSGANVLTF
TGCGCCAGCAGCCCCTACAGGGGATCGCGGGGCGTCTCTGGGGCCAACGTCCTGACTTTC
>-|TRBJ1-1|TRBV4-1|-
CASSQGYLGLMNTEAFF
TGCGCCAGCAGCCAAGGCTACCTAGGACTGATGAACACTGAAGCTTTCTTT
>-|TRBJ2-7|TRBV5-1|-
CASSLEGVGSYEQYF
TGCGCCAGCAGCTTGGAAGGGGTGGGCTCCTACGAGCAGTACTTC
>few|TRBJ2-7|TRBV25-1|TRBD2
CASSDSLAARGEQYF
TGTGCCAGCAGTGACAGTCTAGCGGCTCGGGGCGAGCAGTACTTC
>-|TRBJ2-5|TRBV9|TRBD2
CASSMTSGRAPETQYF
TGTGCCAGCAGCATGACTAGCGGGAGGGCCCCTGAGACCCAGTACTTC
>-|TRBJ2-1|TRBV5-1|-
CASRSGGESNEQFF
TGCGCCAGCAGATCCGGAGGGGAGTCAAATGAGCAGTTCTTC
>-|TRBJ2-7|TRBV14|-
CASSQSVAMGEQYF
TGTGCCAGCAGCCAATCGGTCGCTATGGGGGAGCAGTACTTC
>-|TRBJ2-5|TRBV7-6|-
CASSPGTSETQYF
TGTGCCAGCAGCCCCGGGACATCCGAGACCCAGTACTTC
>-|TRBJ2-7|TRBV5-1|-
CASSLQGREYEQYF
TGCGCCAGCAGCTTACAGGGTAGGGAATACGAGCAGTACTTC
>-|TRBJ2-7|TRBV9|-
CASSGGRDYEQYF
TGTGCCAGCAGCGGGGGACGGGACTACGAGCAGTACTTC
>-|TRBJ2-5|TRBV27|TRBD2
CATQFSSRLADQETQYF
TGTGCCACCCAGTTTTCCTCGAGACTAGCGGACCAAGAGACCCAGTACTTC
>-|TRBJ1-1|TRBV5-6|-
CASSLVGAGTEAFF
TGTGCCAGCAGCTTGGTGGGGGCTGGTACTGAAGCTTTCTTT
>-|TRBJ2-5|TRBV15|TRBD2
CATSKGVAGVEETQYF
TGTGCCACCAGCAAGGGGGTAGCGGGAGTGGAAGAGACCCAGTACTTC
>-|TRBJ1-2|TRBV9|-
CASSPRGGYGYTF
TGTGCCAGCAGCCCCCGTGGGGGCTATGGCTACACCTTC
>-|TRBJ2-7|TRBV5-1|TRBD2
CASSKGLAGPISYEQYF
TGCGCCAGCAGCAAGGGACTAGCGGGCCCAATTTCGTACGAGCAGTACTTC
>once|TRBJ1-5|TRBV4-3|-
CASSQDLGFGLNQPQHF
TGCGCCAGCAGCCAAGATTTGGGGTTTGGCCTTAATCAGCCCCAGCATTTT
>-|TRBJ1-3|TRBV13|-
CASSEKTVSGNTIYF
TGTGCCAGCAGCGAGAAGACAGTCTCTGGAAACACCATATATTTT
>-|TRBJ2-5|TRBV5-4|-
CASSLASSQETQYF
TGTGCCAGCAGCTTAGCTTCCTCGCAAGAGACCCAGTACTTC
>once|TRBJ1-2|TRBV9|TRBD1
CASRGQGVNYGYTF
TGTGCCAGCAGGGGACAGGGGGTTAACTATGGCTACACCTTC
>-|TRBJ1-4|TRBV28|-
CASSLSTSPTEKLFF
TGTGCCAGCAGTCTTAGTACTTCCCCTACCGAAAAACTGTTTTTT
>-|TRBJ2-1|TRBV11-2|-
CASSYDGNPSSYNEQFF
TGTGCCAGCAGCTATGACGGTAACCCCAGCTCCTACAATGAGCAGTTCTTC
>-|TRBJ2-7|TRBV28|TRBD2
CASSLSGSGLGYFLYEQYF
TGTGCCAGCAGTTTAAGCGGGAGTGGATTAGGGTATTTCCTCTACGAGCAGTACTTC
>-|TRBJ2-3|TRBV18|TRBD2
CASSPSGAGVGDTQYF
TGTGCCAGCTCACCTTCGGGAGCGGGAGTGGGAGATACGCAGTATTTT
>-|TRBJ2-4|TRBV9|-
CASSEPGRGGRNIQYF
TGTGCCAGCAGCGAACCGGGGAGAGGGGGGCGAAACATTCAGTACTTC
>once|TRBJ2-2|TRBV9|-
CASSVRGEGELFF
TGTGCCAGCAGCGTAAGAGGGGAGGGGGAGCTGTTTTTT
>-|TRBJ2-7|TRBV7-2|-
CASSRDQSSYEQYF
TGTGCCAGCAGCAGGGACCAAAGCTCCTACGAGCAGTACTTC
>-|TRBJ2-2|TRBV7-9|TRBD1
CASSLVDRMNTGELFF
TGTGCCAGCAGCTTAGTGGACAGGATGAACACCGGGGAGCTGTTTTTT
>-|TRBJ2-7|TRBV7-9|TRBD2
CASSSYLAGDIYEQYF
TGTGCCAGCAGCTCTTACCTAGCGGGAGACATCTACGAGCAGTACTTC